Listed below are T cell receptor beta chains from one sample, sequenced in a study of OX40 agonist ivuxolimab in advanced cancers. Libraries were prepared by immunoSEQ multiplex PCR; TCRdb keeps only in-frame clonotypes and omits some of them. The table lists 55,000 to 70,000 clones, about four fifths of them singletons. The sequences come from CD4+ or CD8+ T cells sorted from blood, collected in a trial of the OX40 agonist ivuxolimab. These receptors all come from an adult with an advanced solid tumor such as melanoma, head and neck, liver or kidney cancer. CDR3s include the opening cysteine and the closing phenylalanine or tryptophan. D genes are given only for firm matches. Size tells how often a clone was seen (once, few, many) or the class of an expanded clone, and some rows leave it out.

j_gene: TRBJ1-6; v_gene: TRBV4-1; d_gene: -; abundance: -; CDR3aa: CASSQDRVANSPLHF; CDR3nt: TGCGCCAGCAGCCAAGATAGGGTCGCCAATTCACCCCTCCACTTT
j_gene: TRBJ2-5; v_gene: TRBV18; d_gene: TRBD1; abundance: -; CDR3aa: CASSQGTGVTQETQYF; CDR3nt: TGTGCCAGCTCCCAGGGGACAGGGGTTACTCAAGAGACCCAGTACTTC
j_gene: TRBJ2-1; v_gene: TRBV15; d_gene: -; abundance: -; CDR3aa: CATSRDLNNEQFF; CDR3nt: TGTGCCACCAGCAGAGACCTGAACAATGAGCAGTTCTTC
j_gene: TRBJ2-7; v_gene: TRBV28; d_gene: -; abundance: once; CDR3aa: CASSYRIESSYEQYF; CDR3nt: TGTGCCAGCAGTTACAGGATAGAGAGCTCCTACGAGCAGTACTTC
j_gene: TRBJ1-2; v_gene: TRBV5-4; d_gene: -; abundance: -; CDR3aa: CASSPPQAGLWDYGYTF; CDR3nt: TGTGCCAGCAGCCCCCCCCAGGCGGGATTATGGGACTATGGCTACACCTTC
j_gene: TRBJ2-7; v_gene: TRBV7-7; d_gene: -; abundance: -; CDR3aa: CASSLGGALESEQYF; CDR3nt: TGTGCTAGCAGCTTAGGGGGGGCCTTGGAGAGCGAGCAGTACTTC
j_gene: TRBJ1-5; v_gene: TRBV6-1; d_gene: -; abundance: few; CDR3aa: CASSSPYRVSQPQHF; CDR3nt: TGTGCCAGCAGTTCACCCTACAGGGTAAGCCAGCCCCAGCATTTT
j_gene: TRBJ2-1; v_gene: TRBV14; d_gene: TRBD1; abundance: -; CDR3aa: CASSQDLLRGRTYNEQFF; CDR3nt: TGTGCCAGCAGCCAAGATCTCCTAAGGGGGCGAACCTACAATGAGCAGTTCTTC
j_gene: TRBJ2-7; v_gene: TRBV4-1; d_gene: -; abundance: -; CDR3aa: CASSQGDRAPLSWEQYF; CDR3nt: TGCGCCAGCAGCCAAGGGGACCGGGCCCCTCTTTCCTGGGAGCAGTACTTC
j_gene: TRBJ2-5; v_gene: TRBV14; d_gene: -; abundance: -; CDR3aa: CASSHIGGGEETQYF; CDR3nt: TGTGCCAGCAGCCACATAGGGGGGGGCGAAGAGACCCAGTACTTC
j_gene: TRBJ1-6; v_gene: TRBV7-2; d_gene: -; abundance: few; CDR3aa: CASSLAGSSVSPLHF; CDR3nt: TGTGCCAGCAGCTTAGCGGGAAGCTCGGTCTCACCCCTCCACTTT
j_gene: TRBJ1-2; v_gene: TRBV30; d_gene: TRBD1; abundance: -; CDR3aa: CAWSFGQGADYGYTF; CDR3nt: TGTGCCTGGAGTTTCGGACAGGGGGCGGACTATGGCTACACCTTC
j_gene: TRBJ2-3; v_gene: TRBV11-1; d_gene: TRBD2; abundance: -; CDR3aa: CASSLTKASGWDTQYF; CDR3nt: TGTGCCAGCAGCTTAACTAAGGCTAGCGGGTGGGATACGCAGTATTTT
j_gene: TRBJ2-3; v_gene: TRBV5-8; d_gene: -; abundance: -; CDR3aa: CASSIYGGPSTDTQYF; CDR3nt: TGTGCCAGCAGCATCTACGGGGGGCCTAGCACAGATACGCAGTATTTT
j_gene: TRBJ2-7; v_gene: TRBV6-5; d_gene: TRBD2; abundance: -; CDR3aa: CASSARTSGVYEQYF; CDR3nt: TGTGCCAGCAGTGCCAGGACTAGCGGGGTCTACGAGCAGTACTTC
j_gene: TRBJ1-1; v_gene: TRBV5-1; d_gene: -; abundance: -; CDR3aa: CASSLVGGGLNTEAFF; CDR3nt: TGCGCCAGCAGCTTGGTGGGGGGAGGTTTGAACACTGAAGCTTTCTTT
j_gene: TRBJ2-7; v_gene: TRBV6-5; d_gene: -; abundance: -; CDR3aa: CASTGTTHEQYF; CDR3nt: TGTGCCAGCACCGGGACCACCCACGAGCAGTACTTC
j_gene: TRBJ1-2; v_gene: TRBV5-6; d_gene: -; abundance: -; CDR3aa: CASSLDSALGYTF; CDR3nt: TGTGCCAGCAGCCTAGACAGCGCCCTTGGCTACACCTTC
j_gene: TRBJ1-2; v_gene: TRBV7-9; d_gene: -; abundance: -; CDR3aa: CASSPSANYGYTF; CDR3nt: TGTGCCAGCAGCCCGTCGGCTAACTATGGCTACACCTTC
j_gene: TRBJ1-2; v_gene: TRBV7-2; d_gene: -; abundance: -; CDR3aa: CASTGGVSGYGYTF; CDR3nt: TGTGCCAGCACCGGAGGAGTCAGCGGCTATGGCTACACCTTC
j_gene: TRBJ1-2; v_gene: TRBV2; d_gene: -; abundance: -; CDR3aa: CASTQNQGNYGYTF; CDR3nt: TGTGCCAGCACCCAAAACCAGGGGAACTATGGCTACACCTTC
j_gene: TRBJ1-3; v_gene: TRBV4-2; d_gene: -; abundance: -; CDR3aa: CASSQEGIVPGRISSGNTIYF; CDR3nt: TGTGCCAGCAGCCAAGAAGGCATAGTCCCTGGGCGGATTTCTTCTGGAAACACCATATATTTT
j_gene: TRBJ2-1; v_gene: TRBV27; d_gene: TRBD2; abundance: -; CDR3aa: CASSFMMGGNEQFF; CDR3nt: TGTGCCAGCAGTTTTATGATGGGAGGGAATGAGCAGTTCTTC
j_gene: TRBJ1-2; v_gene: TRBV7-9; d_gene: -; abundance: medium-sized; CDR3aa: CASSSPGTSALYGYTF; CDR3nt: TGTGCCAGCAGCTCACCGGGAACGTCGGCTCTTTATGGCTACACCTTC
j_gene: TRBJ2-7; v_gene: TRBV7-8; d_gene: -; abundance: -; CDR3aa: CASSLLTGYEQYF; CDR3nt: TGTGCCAGCAGCTTACTGACAGGCTACGAGCAGTACTTC
j_gene: TRBJ2-7; v_gene: TRBV5-1; d_gene: -; abundance: few; CDR3aa: CASSLAGGSYEQYF; CDR3nt: TGCGCCAGCAGCTTGGCTGGCGGGTCCTACGAGCAGTACTTC
j_gene: TRBJ2-5; v_gene: TRBV19; d_gene: -; abundance: -; CDR3aa: CASSIGRGAFQETQYF; CDR3nt: TGTGCCAGTAGTATTGGCAGGGGGGCCTTCCAAGAGACCCAGTACTTC
j_gene: TRBJ1-2; v_gene: TRBV4-3; d_gene: TRBD1; abundance: -; CDR3aa: CASSQDLAGGGYTF; CDR3nt: TGCGCCAGCAGCCAAGATCTAGCAGGGGGCGGCTACACCTTC
j_gene: TRBJ2-1; v_gene: TRBV27; d_gene: -; abundance: -; CDR3aa: CASSLKGDGWFF; CDR3nt: TGTGCCAGCAGTTTAAAGGGGGACGGTTGGTTCTTC
j_gene: TRBJ2-2; v_gene: TRBV18; d_gene: -; abundance: -; CDR3aa: CASSTTRLSNTGELFF; CDR3nt: TGTGCCAGCTCCACAACACGCCTCTCGAACACCGGGGAGCTGTTTTTT
j_gene: TRBJ2-5; v_gene: TRBV9; d_gene: -; abundance: -; CDR3aa: CASSPLGTGKESQYF; CDR3nt: TGTGCCAGCAGCCCCCTAGGGACTGGAAAAGAGAGCCAGTACTTC
j_gene: TRBJ2-1; v_gene: TRBV5-6; d_gene: -; abundance: once; CDR3aa: CASSSISVNEQFF; CDR3nt: TGTGCCAGCAGCTCAATTAGCGTCAATGAGCAGTTCTTC
j_gene: TRBJ1-6; v_gene: TRBV9; d_gene: TRBD1; abundance: -; CDR3aa: CASSSSGTGGRNSPLHF; CDR3nt: TGTGCCAGCAGCTCCTCCGGGACAGGGGGAAGGAATTCACCCCTCCACTTT
j_gene: TRBJ2-1; v_gene: TRBV7-3; d_gene: -; abundance: -; CDR3aa: CASSLGGLGTYNEQFF; CDR3nt: TGTGCCAGCAGCTTAGGGGGCCTAGGGACCTACAATGAGCAGTTCTTC
j_gene: TRBJ1-4; v_gene: TRBV6-1; d_gene: TRBD1; abundance: -; CDR3aa: CASRTGGSNEKLFF; CDR3nt: TGTGCCAGCCGGACAGGGGGTAGTAATGAAAAACTGTTTTTT
j_gene: TRBJ1-2; v_gene: TRBV6-5; d_gene: TRBD1; abundance: -; CDR3aa: CASSLDRGSYGYTF; CDR3nt: TGTGCCAGCAGCCTTGACAGGGGAAGCTATGGCTACACCTTC
j_gene: TRBJ2-5; v_gene: TRBV19; d_gene: -; abundance: -; CDR3aa: CASSTGDIRGETQYF; CDR3nt: TGTGCCAGTAGTACGGGGGACATTAGGGGGGAGACCCAGTACTTC
j_gene: TRBJ2-5; v_gene: TRBV9; d_gene: -; abundance: -; CDR3aa: CASSVGGWETQYF; CDR3nt: TGTGCCAGCAGCGTAGGAGGGTGGGAGACCCAGTACTTC
j_gene: TRBJ1-5; v_gene: TRBV6-5; d_gene: TRBD1; abundance: many; CDR3aa: CASRGQGNQPQHF; CDR3nt: TGTGCCAGCAGGGGACAGGGGAATCAACCCCAGCATTTT
j_gene: TRBJ2-1; v_gene: TRBV7-3; d_gene: -; abundance: -; CDR3aa: CASSLTSFNEQFF; CDR3nt: TGTGCCAGCAGCTTAACTAGTTTTAATGAGCAGTTCTTC
j_gene: TRBJ1-2; v_gene: TRBV6-6; d_gene: TRBD1; abundance: -; CDR3aa: CASTRTGGYGYTF; CDR3nt: TGTGCCAGCACTCGGACAGGGGGCTATGGCTACACCTTC
j_gene: TRBJ2-3; v_gene: TRBV2; d_gene: TRBD2; abundance: -; CDR3aa: CASRPAGARDTQYF; CDR3nt: TGTGCCAGCAGGCCAGCGGGGGCTCGCGATACGCAGTATTTT
j_gene: TRBJ1-1; v_gene: TRBV5-4; d_gene: -; abundance: -; CDR3aa: CASSLAAVMNTEAFF; CDR3nt: TGTGCCAGCAGCTTGGCAGCAGTCATGAACACTGAAGCTTTCTTT
j_gene: TRBJ1-5; v_gene: TRBV28; d_gene: TRBD1; abundance: -; CDR3aa: CASSLPGGSQPQHF; CDR3nt: TGTGCCAGCAGTTTACCAGGGGGGAGTCAGCCCCAGCATTTT
j_gene: TRBJ1-4; v_gene: TRBV2; d_gene: TRBD1; abundance: -; CDR3aa: CASSPGGAGEKLFF; CDR3nt: TGTGCCAGCAGTCCAGGGGGCGCGGGTGAAAAACTGTTTTTT
j_gene: TRBJ2-7; v_gene: TRBV4-2; d_gene: TRBD2; abundance: -; CDR3aa: CASSQAGGSYEQYF; CDR3nt: TGTGCCAGCAGCCAAGCGGGGGGCTCCTACGAGCAGTACTTC
j_gene: TRBJ2-5; v_gene: TRBV5-1; d_gene: TRBD2; abundance: -; CDR3aa: CASSSTSGGAGETQYF; CDR3nt: TGCGCCAGCAGCTCGACTAGCGGGGGGGCCGGGGAGACCCAGTACTTC
j_gene: TRBJ2-4; v_gene: TRBV7-9; d_gene: -; abundance: -; CDR3aa: CASSSDRHIGNIQYF; CDR3nt: TGTGCCAGCAGCTCCGACCGTCATATAGGAAACATTCAGTACTTC
j_gene: TRBJ1-1; v_gene: TRBV30; d_gene: -; abundance: few; CDR3aa: CAWSFGVNTEAFF; CDR3nt: TGTGCCTGGAGTTTCGGTGTGAACACTGAAGCTTTCTTT
j_gene: TRBJ2-3; v_gene: TRBV14; d_gene: -; abundance: -; CDR3aa: CASSPGGGYYNTQYF; CDR3nt: TGTGCCAGCAGCCCGGGCGGGGGCTACTATAATACGCAGTATTTT
j_gene: TRBJ1-2; v_gene: TRBV5-4; d_gene: -; abundance: once; CDR3aa: CASSLDYGYTF; CDR3nt: TGTGCCAGTTCTTTGGACTATGGCTACACCTTC
j_gene: TRBJ2-6; v_gene: TRBV10-3; d_gene: -; abundance: once; CDR3aa: CAISEQGLNGANVLTF; CDR3nt: TGTGCCATCAGTGAGCAGGGGCTCAATGGGGCCAACGTCCTGACTTTC